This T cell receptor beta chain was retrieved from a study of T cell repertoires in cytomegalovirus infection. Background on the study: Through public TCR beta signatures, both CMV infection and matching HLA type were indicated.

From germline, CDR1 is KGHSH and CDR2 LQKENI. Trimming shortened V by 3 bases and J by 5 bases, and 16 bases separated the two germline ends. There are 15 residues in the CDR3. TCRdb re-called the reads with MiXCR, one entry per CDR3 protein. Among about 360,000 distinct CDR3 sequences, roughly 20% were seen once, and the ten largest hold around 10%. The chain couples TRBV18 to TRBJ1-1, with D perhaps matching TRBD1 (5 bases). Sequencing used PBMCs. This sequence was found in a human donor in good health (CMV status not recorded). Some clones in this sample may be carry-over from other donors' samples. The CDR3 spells CASSPSREVRTEAFF. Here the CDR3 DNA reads TGTGCCAGCTCACCGTCCAGGGAGGTTCGGACTGAAGCTTTCTTT.